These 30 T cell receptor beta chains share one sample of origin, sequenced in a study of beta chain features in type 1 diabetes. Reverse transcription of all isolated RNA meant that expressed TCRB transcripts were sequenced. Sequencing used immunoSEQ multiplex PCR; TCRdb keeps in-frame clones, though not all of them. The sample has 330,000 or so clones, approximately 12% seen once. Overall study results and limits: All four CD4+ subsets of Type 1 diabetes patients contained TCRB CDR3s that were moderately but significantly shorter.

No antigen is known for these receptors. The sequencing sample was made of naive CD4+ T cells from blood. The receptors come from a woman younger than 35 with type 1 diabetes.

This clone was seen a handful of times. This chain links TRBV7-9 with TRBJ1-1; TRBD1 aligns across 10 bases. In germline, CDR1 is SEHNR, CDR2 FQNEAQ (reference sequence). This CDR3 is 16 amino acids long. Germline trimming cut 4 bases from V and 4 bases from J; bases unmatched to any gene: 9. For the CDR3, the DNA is TGTGCCAGCAGCTGGGACCGGGACAGGGGAGGCACTGAAGCTTTCTTT. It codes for CASSWDRDRGGTEAFF.

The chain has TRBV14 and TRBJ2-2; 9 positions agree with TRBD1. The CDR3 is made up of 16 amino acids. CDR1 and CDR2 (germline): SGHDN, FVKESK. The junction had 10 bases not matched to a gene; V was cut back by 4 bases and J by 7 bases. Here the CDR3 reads CASSPLYRGRIGELFF. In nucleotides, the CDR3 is TGTGCCAGCAGCCCTTTATACAGGGGGCGGATCGGGGAGCTGTTTTTT.

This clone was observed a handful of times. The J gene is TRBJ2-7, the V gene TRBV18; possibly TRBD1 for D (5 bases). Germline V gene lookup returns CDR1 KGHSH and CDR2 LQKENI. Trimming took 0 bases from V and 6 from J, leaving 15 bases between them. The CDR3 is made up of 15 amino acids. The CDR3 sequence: CASSPPAGPSGEQYF. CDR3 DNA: TGTGCCAGCTCACCACCGGCAGGGCCCTCGGGCGAGCAGTACTTC.

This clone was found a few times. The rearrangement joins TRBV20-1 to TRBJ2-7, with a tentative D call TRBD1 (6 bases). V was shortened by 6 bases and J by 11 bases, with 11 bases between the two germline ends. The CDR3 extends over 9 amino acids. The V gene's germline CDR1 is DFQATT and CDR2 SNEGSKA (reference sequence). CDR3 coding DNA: TGCAGTGCCCGGGACACCGAGTACTTC. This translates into CSARDTEYF.

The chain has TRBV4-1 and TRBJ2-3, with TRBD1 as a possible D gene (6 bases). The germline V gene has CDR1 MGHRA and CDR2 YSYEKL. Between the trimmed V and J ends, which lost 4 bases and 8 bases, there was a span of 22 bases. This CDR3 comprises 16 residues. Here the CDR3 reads CASSRLGQRRGPTQYF. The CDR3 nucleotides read TGCGCCAGCAGCCGACTTGGACAGCGCCGAGGCCCTACGCAGTATTTT.

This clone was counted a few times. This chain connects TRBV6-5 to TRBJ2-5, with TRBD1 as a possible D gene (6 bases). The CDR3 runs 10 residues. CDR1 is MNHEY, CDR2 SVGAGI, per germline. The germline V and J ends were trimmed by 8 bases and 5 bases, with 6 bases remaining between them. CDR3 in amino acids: CASGQETQYF. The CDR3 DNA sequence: TGTGCCAGCGGACAGGAGACCCAGTACTTC.

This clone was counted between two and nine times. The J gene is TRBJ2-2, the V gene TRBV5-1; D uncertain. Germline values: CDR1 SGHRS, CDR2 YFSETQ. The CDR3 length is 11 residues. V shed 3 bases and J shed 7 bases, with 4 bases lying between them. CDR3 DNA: TGCGCCAGCAGCTCTGTCGGGGAGCTGTTTTTT. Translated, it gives CASSSVGELFF.

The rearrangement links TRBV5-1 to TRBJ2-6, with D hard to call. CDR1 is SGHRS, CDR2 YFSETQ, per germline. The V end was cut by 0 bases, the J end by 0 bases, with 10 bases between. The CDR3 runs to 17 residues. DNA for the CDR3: TGCGCCAGCAGCTTGGTTGCCGGTAACTCTGGGGCCAACGTCCTGACTTTC. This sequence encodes CASSLVAGNSGANVLTF.

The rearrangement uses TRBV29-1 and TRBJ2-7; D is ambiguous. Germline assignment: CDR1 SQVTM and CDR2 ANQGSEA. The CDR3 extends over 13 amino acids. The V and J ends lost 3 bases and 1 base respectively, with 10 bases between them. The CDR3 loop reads CSVDLGPSYEQYF. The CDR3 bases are TGCAGCGTTGATCTGGGCCCTTCCTACGAGCAGTACTTC.

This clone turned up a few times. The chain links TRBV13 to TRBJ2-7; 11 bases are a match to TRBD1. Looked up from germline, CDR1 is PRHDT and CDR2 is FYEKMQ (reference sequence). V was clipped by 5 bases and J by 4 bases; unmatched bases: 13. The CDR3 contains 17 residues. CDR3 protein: CASSLLDRGRSQYEQYF. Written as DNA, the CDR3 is TGTGCCAGCAGCCTCCTGGACAGGGGGCGATCCCAGTACGAGCAGTACTTC.

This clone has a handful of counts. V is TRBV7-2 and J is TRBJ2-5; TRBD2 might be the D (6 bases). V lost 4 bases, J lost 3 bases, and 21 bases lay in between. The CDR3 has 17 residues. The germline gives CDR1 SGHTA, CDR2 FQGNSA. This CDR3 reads CASSSRSVASAEETQYF. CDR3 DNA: TGTGCCAGCAGCTCCCGAAGTGTGGCTAGCGCCGAAGAGACCCAGTACTTC. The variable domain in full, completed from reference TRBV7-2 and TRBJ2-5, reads GAGVSQSPSNKVTEKGKDVELRCDPISGHTALYWYRQSLGQGLEFLIYFQGNSAPDKSGLPSDRFSAERTGGSVSTLTIQRTQQEDSAVYLCASSSRSVASAEETQYFGPGTRLLVL.

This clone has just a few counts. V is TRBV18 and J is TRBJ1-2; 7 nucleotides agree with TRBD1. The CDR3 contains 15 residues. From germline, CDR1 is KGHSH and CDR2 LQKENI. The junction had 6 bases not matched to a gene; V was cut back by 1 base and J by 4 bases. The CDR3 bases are TGTGCCAGCTCACCACGACAGGGCCCTGGCTATGGCTACACCTTC. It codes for CASSPRQGPGYGYTF.

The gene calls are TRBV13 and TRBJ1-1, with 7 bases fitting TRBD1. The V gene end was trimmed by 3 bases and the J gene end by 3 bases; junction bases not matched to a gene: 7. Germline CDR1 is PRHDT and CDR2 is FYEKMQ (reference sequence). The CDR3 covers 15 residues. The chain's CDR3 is CASSLDRDRDTEAFF. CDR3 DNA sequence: TGTGCCAGCAGCTTGGACCGGGACAGAGACACTGAAGCTTTCTTT.

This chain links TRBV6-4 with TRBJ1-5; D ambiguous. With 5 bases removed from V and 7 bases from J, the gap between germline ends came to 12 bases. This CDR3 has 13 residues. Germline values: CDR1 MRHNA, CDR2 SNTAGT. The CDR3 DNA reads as TGTGCCAGCAGTTTCGAGGAGGGCCAGCCCCAGCATTTT. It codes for CASSFEEGQPQHF.

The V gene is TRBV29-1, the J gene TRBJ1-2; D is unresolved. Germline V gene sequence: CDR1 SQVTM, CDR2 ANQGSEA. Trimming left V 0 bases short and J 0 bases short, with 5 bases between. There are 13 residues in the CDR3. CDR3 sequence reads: CSVEDSPNYGYTF. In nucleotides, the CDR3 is TGCAGCGTTGAAGATAGCCCTAACTATGGCTACACCTTC.

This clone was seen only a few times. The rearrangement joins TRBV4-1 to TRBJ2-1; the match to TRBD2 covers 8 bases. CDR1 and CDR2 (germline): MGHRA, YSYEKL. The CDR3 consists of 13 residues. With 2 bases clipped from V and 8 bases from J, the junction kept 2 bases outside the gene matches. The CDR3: CASSQPGGYEQFF. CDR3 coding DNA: TGCGCCAGCAGCCAACCGGGAGGGTATGAGCAGTTCTTC.

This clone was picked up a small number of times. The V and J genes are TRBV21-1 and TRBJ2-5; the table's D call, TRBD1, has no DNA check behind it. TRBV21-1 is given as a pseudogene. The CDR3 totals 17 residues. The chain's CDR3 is CASSKDGPPPIRGTQYF. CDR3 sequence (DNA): TGTGCCAGCAGCAAGGATGGGCCTCCTCCTATTAGGGGGACCCAGTACTTC.

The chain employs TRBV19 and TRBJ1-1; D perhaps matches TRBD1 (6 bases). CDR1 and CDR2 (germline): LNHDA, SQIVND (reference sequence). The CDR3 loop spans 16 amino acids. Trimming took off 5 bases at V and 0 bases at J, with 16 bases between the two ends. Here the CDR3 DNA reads TGTGCCAGTAGTTCATACACGGACAGACTGAACACTGAAGCTTTCTTT. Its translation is CASSSYTDRLNTEAFF.

The DNA for the CDR3 is TGTGCCAGCAGCTTAGGTGCGGGGGGGCCGGGGATTCAGTACTTC. It specifies CASSLGAGGPGIQYF. V usage is TRBV7-2 and J usage is TRBJ2-4; TRBD2 agrees at 9 bases. The germline CDR1 and CDR2 sequences are SGHTA and FQGNSA. The V segment lost 1 base and the J segment 10 bases; nucleotides outside the gene matches: 8. The CDR3 extends over 15 amino acids.

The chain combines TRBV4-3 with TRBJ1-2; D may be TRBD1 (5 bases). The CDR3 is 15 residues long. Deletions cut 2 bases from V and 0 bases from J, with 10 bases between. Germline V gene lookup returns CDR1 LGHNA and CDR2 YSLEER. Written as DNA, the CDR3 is TGCGCCAGCAGCCAACAGGGCAGGGCTAACTATGGCTACACCTTC. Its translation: CASSQQGRANYGYTF.

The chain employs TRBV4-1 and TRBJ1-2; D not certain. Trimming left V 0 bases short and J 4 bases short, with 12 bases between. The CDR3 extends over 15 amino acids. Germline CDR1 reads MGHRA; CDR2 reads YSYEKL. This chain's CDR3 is CASSQDAGEVYGYTF. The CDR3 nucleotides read TGCGCCAGCAGCCAAGATGCAGGTGAAGTCTATGGCTACACCTTC.

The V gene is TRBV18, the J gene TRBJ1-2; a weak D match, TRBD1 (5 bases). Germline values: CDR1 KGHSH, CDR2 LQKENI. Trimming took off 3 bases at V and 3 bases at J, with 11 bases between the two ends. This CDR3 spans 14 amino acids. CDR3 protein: CASSPWDSDYGYTF. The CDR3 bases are TGTGCCAGCTCACCTTGGGACTCGGACTATGGCTACACCTTC.

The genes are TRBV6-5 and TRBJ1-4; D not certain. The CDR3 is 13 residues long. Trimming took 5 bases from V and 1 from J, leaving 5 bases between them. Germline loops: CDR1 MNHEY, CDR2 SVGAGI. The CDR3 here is CASSRLTNEKLFF. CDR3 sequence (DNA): TGTGCCAGCAGTCGTTTAACTAATGAAAAACTGTTTTTT.

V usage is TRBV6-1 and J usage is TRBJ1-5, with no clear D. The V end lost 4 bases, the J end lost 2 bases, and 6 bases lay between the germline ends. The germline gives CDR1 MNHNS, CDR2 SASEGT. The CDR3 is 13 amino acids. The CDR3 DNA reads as TGTGCCAGCAGTGCCCGGGGCAATCAGCCCCAGCATTTT. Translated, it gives CASSARGNQPQHF.

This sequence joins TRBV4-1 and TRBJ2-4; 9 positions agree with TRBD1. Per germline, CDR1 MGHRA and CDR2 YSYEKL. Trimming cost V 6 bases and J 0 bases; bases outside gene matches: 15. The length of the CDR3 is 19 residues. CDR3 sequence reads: CASSVPGQGIKLAKNIQYF. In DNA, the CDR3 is TGCGCCAGCAGTGTTCCGGGACAGGGAATCAAACTAGCCAAAAACATTCAGTACTTC.

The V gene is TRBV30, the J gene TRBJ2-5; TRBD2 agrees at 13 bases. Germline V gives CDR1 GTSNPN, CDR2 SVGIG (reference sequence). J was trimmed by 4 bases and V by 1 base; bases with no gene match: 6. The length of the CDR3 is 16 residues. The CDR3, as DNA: TGTGCCTGGAGTGGGACTAGCGGGAGACTTGGAGAGACCCAGTACTTC. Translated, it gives CAWSGTSGRLGETQYF.

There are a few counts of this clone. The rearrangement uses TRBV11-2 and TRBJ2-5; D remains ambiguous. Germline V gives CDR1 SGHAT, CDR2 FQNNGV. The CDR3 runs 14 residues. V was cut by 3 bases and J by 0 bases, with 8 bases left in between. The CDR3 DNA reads TGTGCCAGCAGCTTTCGGTACTACCAAGAGACCCAGTACTTC. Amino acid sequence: CASSFRYYQETQYF.

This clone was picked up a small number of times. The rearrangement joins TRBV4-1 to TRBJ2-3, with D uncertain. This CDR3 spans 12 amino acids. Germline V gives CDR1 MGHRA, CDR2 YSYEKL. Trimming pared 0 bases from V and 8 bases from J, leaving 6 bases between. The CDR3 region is CASSQDGPTQYF. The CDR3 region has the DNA TGCGCCAGCAGCCAAGACGGTCCTACGCAGTATTTT.

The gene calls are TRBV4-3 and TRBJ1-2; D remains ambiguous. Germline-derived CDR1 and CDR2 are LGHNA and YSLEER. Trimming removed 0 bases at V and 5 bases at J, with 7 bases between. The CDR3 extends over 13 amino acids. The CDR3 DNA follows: TGCGCCAGCAGCCAAGATCCTGTTTATGGCTACACCTTC. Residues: CASSQDPVYGYTF.

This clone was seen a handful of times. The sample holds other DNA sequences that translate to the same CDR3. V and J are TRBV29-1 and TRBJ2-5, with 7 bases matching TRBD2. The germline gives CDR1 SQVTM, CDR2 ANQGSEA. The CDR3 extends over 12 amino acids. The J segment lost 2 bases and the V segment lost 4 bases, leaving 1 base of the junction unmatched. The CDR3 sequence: CSVGGGQETQYF. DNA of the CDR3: TGCAGCGTTGGGGGGGGACAAGAGACCCAGTACTTC.